A single T cell receptor (beta chain) is shown here with its context. The assay used was immunoSEQ (version v3.0), run at survey level. Sequencing used immunoSEQ multiplex PCR; TCRdb keeps in-frame clones, though not all of them. The sample consists of about 23,000 clones, around four fifths of them appearing once. This sample stems from a study of long-term antiretroviral therapy in people with HIV. The overall study: About a decade before 2015, the earliest samples were taken when ART was typically delayed.

CDR1 is SGHRS and CDR2 is YFSETQ in the germline V gene. V dropped 0 bases and J dropped 4 bases, with 13 bases sitting between them. The CDR3 is 15 amino acids. This receptor was obtained from a man aged 35-49 years with HIV. V gene TRBV5-1 combines with J gene TRBJ1-2; a possible D gene is TRBD1 (5 bases). The starting material was unsorted PBMCs, obtained 1.6 years after starting antiretroviral therapy. The CDR3 is CASSLEGAEIYGYTF. The CDR3 nucleotides are TGCGCCAGCAGCTTGGAAGGGGCTGAGATCTATGGCTACACCTTC.